Listed below are T cell receptor beta chains from one sample, sequenced in a study of Graves' ophthalmopathy and Graves' hyperthyroidism. TCRdb redid the calling of the multiplex PCR reads with MiXCR, one entry per CDR3 protein. The sample has about 400,000 distinct CDR3 sequences, approximately 20% seen once; the top ten hold about 1.4%. Sequencing was done on a sample of peripheral blood. The receptors stem from a woman aged 18-35 years with Graves' ophthalmopathy. The CDR3 runs from the conserved cysteine through the conserved F or W. D genes are given only for firm matches. The size entry is marked missing in some rows and otherwise reads once, few, many or a size class.

j_call	cdr3_length	d_call	clone_size	v_call	cdr3_nt	cdr3_aa
TRBJ1-6	17	NA	many	TRBV28	TGTGCCAGCAGTTCCGCCCGGGATCTCTCCTATAATTCACCCCTCCACTTT	CASSSARDLSYNSPLHF
TRBJ2-7	14	NA	NA	TRBV12-3/TRBV12-4	TGTGCCAGCAGTGAAGGGGTGGGTCAGGGCGAGCAGTACTTC	CASSEGVGQGEQYF
TRBJ2-2	14	NA	many	TRBV19	TGTGCCAGTAGCGGGGGGCGAAGGACCGGGGAGCTGTTTTTT	CASSGGRRTGELFF
TRBJ2-2	14	NA	many	TRBV6-2/TRBV6-3	TGTGCCAGCTCCAGGGGCATGGGCACCGGGGAGCTGTTTTTT	CASSRGMGTGELFF
TRBJ2-2	14	NA	many	TRBV5-1	TGCGCCAGCAGCTACAGTGCGTCCACCGGGGAGCTGTTTTTT	CASSYSASTGELFF
TRBJ2-7	15	NA	NA	TRBV6-1	TGTGCCAGCAGCCCCGAGGGGTTATCGGGCTACGAGCAGTACTTC	CASSPEGLSGYEQYF
TRBJ1-1	14	NA	many	TRBV10-3	TGTGCCATCAGTGAAACATCCGGGATGACTGAAGCTTTCTTT	CAISETSGMTEAFF
TRBJ2-5	16	TRBD2	NA	TRBV9	TGTGCCAGCAGCGCGGCTAGGACTAGCGGGCCGGAGACCCAGTACTTC	CASSAARTSGPETQYF
TRBJ2-7	14	TRBD1	NA	TRBV10-3	TGTGCCATCAGCGCGGGACAGGGGAAATACGAGCAGTACTTC	CAISAGQGKYEQYF
TRBJ2-7	17	TRBD1	many	TRBV7-8	TGTGCCGGCAGCTTATCCGGAACCGGGACAGCCGCCTACGAGCAGTACTTC	CAGSLSGTGTAAYEQYF
TRBJ2-7	16	TRBD2	NA	TRBV7-2	TGTGCCAGCAGCTTAGCGGGGCTAGCGGAGGGGACCGAGCAGTACTTC	CASSLAGLAEGTEQYF
TRBJ1-1	14	TRBD1	NA	TRBV25-1	TGTGCCAGCAAGCCGGGACAGGGGATATATGAAGCTTTCTTT	CASKPGQGIYEAFF
TRBJ2-7	15	TRBD1	many	TRBV28	TGTGCCAGCAGTTTAGAACAGGGGAACTCCTACGAGCAGTACTTC	CASSLEQGNSYEQYF
TRBJ2-7	15	NA	many	TRBV7-2	TGTGCCAGCAGCCCAGGTCACAGGATAGTCTACGAGCAGTACTTC	CASSPGHRIVYEQYF
TRBJ1-5	14	NA	many	TRBV6-2/TRBV6-3	TGTGCCAGCACCCCGAACTATAGCAATCAGCCCCAGCATTTT	CASTPNYSNQPQHF
TRBJ1-1	16	NA	many	TRBV4-1	TGCGCCAGCAGACGTGGGGAGACAGAGTTAAACACTGAAGCTTTCTTT	CASRRGETELNTEAFF
TRBJ2-5	15	TRBD2	many	TRBV28	TGTGCCAGCAGTTTATCGGCGGGAGGCATAGAGACCCAGTACTTC	CASSLSAGGIETQYF
TRBJ2-2	18	TRBD1	many	TRBV6-2/TRBV6-3	TGTGCCAGCAGCCCCACTAAGGGACAGGGGTTTGCCACCGGGGAGCTGTTTTTT	CASSPTKGQGFATGELFF
TRBJ1-5	13	NA	NA	TRBV6-1	TGTGCCAGCACCCGGACGGATTATCAGCCCCAGCATTTT	CASTRTDYQPQHF
TRBJ2-1	15	NA	NA	TRBV6-2/TRBV6-3	TGTGCCAGCAGTAGGACTTCCAGCTCCTACAATGAGCAGTTCTTC	CASSRTSSSYNEQFF
TRBJ1-5	15	NA	many	TRBV4-3	TGCGCCAGCAGCCTAGGTGGGAGGGGAAGCCAGCCCCAGCATTTT	CASSLGGRGSQPQHF
TRBJ1-5	15	NA	many	TRBV6-1	TGTGCCAGCAGTGAAGCGGGCAATAGCAATCAGCCCCAGCATTTT	CASSEAGNSNQPQHF
TRBJ1-5	16	NA	many	TRBV30	TGTGCCTGGAGTGCCTTTGGGATTAATAGCAATCAGCCCCAGCATTTT	CAWSAFGINSNQPQHF
TRBJ2-2	17	TRBD2	NA	TRBV5-1	TGCGCCAGCAGCTCGGGACTAGCGGGGGGGCCTACCGGGGAGCTGTTTTTT	CASSSGLAGGPTGELFF
TRBJ1-3	16	TRBD1	many	TRBV4-2	TGTGCCAGCAGCCAAGGGACAGGGAGCTCTGGAAACACCATATATTTT	CASSQGTGSSGNTIYF
TRBJ1-3	16	NA	NA	TRBV18	TGTGCCAGCTCACCAGGGGTCGGAAAATCCGGAAACACCATATATTTT	CASSPGVGKSGNTIYF
TRBJ2-7	18	NA	few	TRBV20-1	TGCAGTGCTAGAGTCCAACTCTCCGGGACCAGGGGTTCCTACGAGCAGTACTTC	CSARVQLSGTRGSYEQYF
TRBJ2-7	12	NA	many	TRBV6-1	TGTGCCAGCAATCTCGCGGGGAACGAGCAGTACTTC	CASNLAGNEQYF
TRBJ1-6	18	NA	many	TRBV11-2	TGTGCCAGCAGCTTCCGCCTTCCGATGACAGCACCTTATTCACCCCTCCACTTT	CASSFRLPMTAPYSPLHF
TRBJ1-2	14	TRBD1	many	TRBV12-3/TRBV12-4	TGTGCCAGCAGTCTAGGACAGGGGAGGAGCGGCTACACCTTC	CASSLGQGRSGYTF
TRBJ1-1	19	NA	many	TRBV4-2	TGTGCCAGCAGCCGATCCCCGGCGGGCTATGGGGCGGTGAACACTGAAGCTTTCTTT	CASSRSPAGYGAVNTEAFF
TRBJ2-5	13	TRBD1	NA	TRBV30	TGTGCCTGGACAGGGGGACACCAAGAGACCCAGTACTTC	CAWTGGHQETQYF
TRBJ2-5	13	NA	NA	TRBV20-1	TGCAATGCTTTCGTAGAGGGCCATGAGACCCAGTACTTC	CNAFVEGHETQYF
TRBJ2-5	18	TRBD1	many	TRBV14	TGTGCCAGCAGCCGGAGGAGGAACAGGGGAATAGTCCAAGAGACCCAGTACTTC	CASSRRRNRGIVQETQYF
TRBJ2-7	15	TRBD1	NA	TRBV18	TGTGCCAGCTCTCCCGGACAGGGGTCAGCCTACGAGCAGTACTTC	CASSPGQGSAYEQYF
TRBJ1-1	14	TRBD1	NA	TRBV12-3/TRBV12-4	TGTGCCAGCACCATGACAGGGGGCGGCACTGAAGCTTTCTTT	CASTMTGGGTEAFF
TRBJ1-1	13	NA	few	TRBV28	TGTGCCAGCAGTTCCCTAGACGGGGTAGGAGCTTTCTTT	CASSSLDGVGAFF
TRBJ2-2	15	NA	NA	TRBV6-5	TGTGCCAGCAGTTACGGTCGGGGCGGGACCGGGGAGCTGTTTTTT	CASSYGRGGTGELFF
TRBJ2-7	15	TRBD2	many	TRBV20-1	TGCAGTGCTCCCGACCTGACTAGCGGAATCTACGAGCAGTACTTC	CSAPDLTSGIYEQYF
TRBJ2-7	17	NA	many	TRBV28	TGTGCCAGCAGTTCCCCTCCCGGGACGGAGAGCTCCTACGAGCAGTACTTC	CASSSPPGTESSYEQYF
TRBJ1-1	13	TRBD1	NA	TRBV6-1	TGTGCCGGCGAGGGGGCCCAGGGCGCTGAAGCTTTCTTT	CAGEGAQGAEAFF
TRBJ1-1	13	NA	many	TRBV7-9	TGTGCCAGCACATGGGACATGAACACTGAAGCTTTCTTT	CASTWDMNTEAFF
TRBJ2-7	16	NA	many	TRBV12-3/TRBV12-4	TGTGCCAGCAGTTATTCTACTAGGGGAATCTTCTACGAGCAGTACTTC	CASSYSTRGIFYEQYF